A single sample is the source of the 29 T cell receptor beta chains below, sequenced in a study of shared clonotypes between healthy human individuals. Sequencing used immunoSEQ multiplex PCR; TCRdb keeps in-frame clones, though not all of them. This table holds roughly 700,000 clones, about nine tenths found once. The sequencing input was memory CD8+ T cells from PBMCs. Subset specified: CD45RO+ cells pooled with CCR7-negative TemRA cells. The source of these receptors is a young man in good health. Some clones in this sample may be carry-over from other donors' samples.

The chain couples TRBV27 to TRBJ2-5, with 11 positions matching TRBD2. The CDR3 is made up of 16 amino acids. V lost 5 bases, J lost 2 bases, and 7 bases stayed unmatched. Germline CDR1 is MNHEY and CDR2 is SMNVEV (reference sequence). The CDR3 nucleotides are TGTGCCAGCAGTCATCTAGCGGGAGGAACACAAGAGACCCAGTACTTC. Residues: CASSHLAGGTQETQYF.

This clone has only one observation. The chain couples TRBV7-2 to TRBJ2-7; D is possibly TRBD2 (5 bases). CDR3 length: 14 residues. The V end was cut by 2 bases, the J end by 2 bases, with 10 bases between. The germline V gene encodes CDR1 SGHTA and CDR2 FQGNSA. Here the CDR3 DNA reads TGTGCCAGCAGCTTACGGGATCCCACCTACGAGCAGTACTTC. Translating it yields CASSLRDPTYEQYF.

This sequence joins TRBV21-1 and TRBJ2-6; the table's D call, TRBD2, has no DNA check behind it. TRBV21-1 has pseudogene status. The CDR3 is 17 amino acids. CDR3 in amino acids: CASSKEWRYSGANVLTF. The DNA for the CDR3 is TGTGCCAGCAGCAAAGAATGGCGGTACTCTGGGGCCAACGTCCTGACTTTC.

The rearrangement uses TRBV9 and TRBJ1-3, with D unclear. Deletions cut 4 bases from V and 1 base from J, with 9 bases between. This CDR3 has 14 amino acids. Germline V gene lookup returns CDR1 SGDLS and CDR2 YYNGEE. The CDR3 coding sequence is TGTGCCAGCAGCCCATCGGGGTCTGGAAACACCATATATTTT. Residues: CASSPSGSGNTIYF.

The rearrangement links TRBV28 to TRBJ1-1; 8 nucleotides match TRBD1. In germline, CDR1 is MDHEN, CDR2 SYDVKM. The trim removed 5 bases at V and 6 bases at J, leaving 14 bases unmatched. The CDR3 extends over 16 amino acids. CDR3 DNA sequence: TGTGCCAGCAGTCGATCCCGGACAGGGTTAAACGCTGAAGCTTTCTTT. It is translated as CASSRSRTGLNAEAFF.

The DNA of the CDR3 is TGTGCCACCAGGAGCCAGGGGGTCTACGAGCAGTACTTC. As protein: CATRSQGVYEQYF. The chain uses TRBV15 and TRBJ2-7, with 7 bases identical to TRBD1. V gave up 6 bases and J gave up 3 bases; unmatched junction bases: 5. This CDR3 is 13 amino acids long. The germline V gene encodes CDR1 LNHNV and CDR2 YYDKDF (reference sequence).

V usage is TRBV28 and J usage is TRBJ1-1; D ambiguous. The CDR3 totals 12 residues. Germline loops: CDR1 MDHEN, CDR2 SYDVKM. Trimming shortened V by 5 bases and J by 5 bases, and 9 bases separated the two germline ends. CDR3 DNA sequence: TGTGCCAGCAGTCAAACACTAACTGAAGCTTTCTTT. Protein: CASSQTLTEAFF.

The rearrangement links TRBV6-5 to TRBJ2-7; D could derive from TRBD1 or TRBD2 (5 bases each). Germline loops: CDR1 MNHEY, CDR2 SVGAGI. Deletions cut 5 bases from V and 3 bases from J, with 14 bases between. The CDR3 extends over 14 amino acids. The CDR3 DNA sequence: TGTGCCAGCAGTACCCGGGACGGAGTCTACGAGCAGTACTTC. Amino acid sequence: CASSTRDGVYEQYF.

V gene TRBV30 combines with J gene TRBJ2-1; 10 bases fit TRBD2. V was pared by 7 bases and J by 2 bases, with 2 bases of the junction left unmatched. This CDR3 has 13 residues. The germline CDR1 and CDR2 sequences are GTSNPN and SVGIG (reference sequence). CDR3 sequence reads: CALAGGTYNEQFF. CDR3 DNA sequence: TGTGCCTTAGCGGGAGGCACCTACAATGAGCAGTTCTTC.

V and J are TRBV11-2 and TRBJ2-7; no definite D call. Germline CDR1 is SGHAT and CDR2 is FQNNGV. The CDR3 sequence is 12 residues long. With 5 bases removed from V and 2 bases from J, the gap between germline ends came to 7 bases. CDR3 loop: CASSTSAYEQYF. In DNA form, the CDR3 reads TGTGCCAGCAGCACCTCCGCCTACGAGCAGTACTTC.

As to this clone: The same CDR3 is also encoded by other DNA sequences in this sample. The chain recombines TRBV4-2 with TRBJ2-1, with TRBD2 matching over 11 bases. The V and J ends lost 3 bases and 4 bases, in that order; junction bases with no gene match: 5. Germline lookup yields CDR1 LGHNA and CDR2 YNFKEQ. The CDR3 is 16 residues long. CDR3 sequence reads: CASSQGTSGLYNEQFF. In DNA form, the CDR3 reads TGTGCCAGCAGCCAGGGGACTAGCGGATTATACAATGAGCAGTTCTTC.

V usage is TRBV13 and J usage is TRBJ2-7; tentatively, D is TRBD1 (6 bases). CDR1 and CDR2 (germline): PRHDT, FYEKMQ (reference sequence). CDR3 length equals 19 residues. Trimming stripped 5 bases from V and 3 bases from J, with 29 bases between. CDR3 nucleotide sequence: TGTGCCAGCAGCCGCGATTACGGGACACCCGCCCGCCAGGACTACGAGCAGTACTTC. This sequence encodes CASSRDYGTPARQDYEQYF. The full variable domain, completed using reference TRBV13 and TRBJ2-7, is AAGVIQSPRHLIKEKRETATLKCYPIPRHDTVYWYQQGPGQDPQFLISFYEKMQSDKGSIPDRFSAQQFSDYHSELNMSSLELGDSALYFCASSRDYGTPARQDYEQYFGPGTRLTVT.

The chain links TRBV27 to TRBJ2-1; D remains unclear. The CDR3 has 13 residues. Trimming removed 6 bases at V and 5 bases at J, with 11 bases between. The V gene's germline CDR1 is MNHEY and CDR2 SMNVEV (reference sequence). The CDR3 DNA follows: TGTGCCAGCAGCCGTACAGAGAACAATGAGCAGTTCTTC. It yields the protein CASSRTENNEQFF.

The chain uses TRBV11-2 and TRBJ1-2; D not resolved. Trimming stripped 2 bases from V and 1 base from J, with 8 bases between. CDR1 and CDR2 from the germline V gene are SGHAT and FQNNGV. The CDR3 has 14 amino acids. DNA of the CDR3: TGTGCCAGCAGCTTAACGGAGGGTAACTATGGCTACACCTTC. Its translation: CASSLTEGNYGYTF.

The chain has TRBV19 and TRBJ2-1; TRBD2 aligns across 9 bases. In germline, CDR1 is LNHDA, CDR2 SQIVND (reference sequence). V dropped 0 bases and J dropped 4; count of bases not matched to a gene: 4. This CDR3 is built from 16 residues. The CDR3 sequence: CASSIDGLAYYNEQFF. The DNA for the CDR3 is TGTGCCAGTAGTATAGATGGACTAGCGTATTACAATGAGCAGTTCTTC.

The V and J genes are TRBV25-1 and TRBJ2-3; TRBD2 is a possible D gene (5 bases). V gave up 2 bases and J gave up 6 bases, with 18 bases separating them. CDR3 length: 16 residues. The V gene's germline CDR1 is MGHDK and CDR2 SYGVNS. CDR3 bases: TGTGCCAGCAGTGAAGGATGGTCTGGATGGAGGGATACGCAGTATTTT. This codes for CASSEGWSGWRDTQYF.

V is TRBV6-6 and J is TRBJ1-2; 7 bases are a match to TRBD1. Germline values: CDR1 MNHNY, CDR2 SVGAGI (reference sequence). V lost 6 bases, J lost 8 bases, and 15 bases stayed unmatched. The CDR3 sequence is 15 residues long. The CDR3 protein is CASSYTQWDRGGYTF. CDR3 coding DNA: TGTGCCAGCAGCTACACCCAGTGGGACAGAGGGGGCTACACCTTC.

The chain couples TRBV6-1 to TRBJ1-2; 9 nucleotides match TRBD1. CDR3 length equals 17 residues. After removal of 0 bases from V and 1 base from J, the junction contained 6 bases not matched to a gene. Germline V gene data show CDR1 as MNHNS and CDR2 as SASEGT. The DNA of the CDR3 is TGTGCCAGCAGTGAAGCGCCATGGACAGGGGATAACTATGGCTACACCTTC. Its protein is CASSEAPWTGDNYGYTF.

A single count supports this clone. This chain joins TRBV2 and TRBJ2-1; TRBD1 or TRBD2 may be the D gene (5 bases each). The V gene lost 3 bases and the J gene lost 0 bases, with 15 bases spanning the gap. The CDR3 has 17 amino acids. CDR1 and CDR2 from the germline V gene are SNHLY and FYNNEI. CDR3 sequence reads: CASSDGPGPSSYNEQFF. CDR3 sequence (DNA): TGTGCCAGCAGTGACGGTCCGGGACCGAGCTCCTACAATGAGCAGTTCTTC.

The rearrangement links TRBV28 to TRBJ1-1; D might be TRBD1 (6 bases). Trimming stripped 6 bases from V and 1 base from J, with 15 bases between. The CDR3 consists of 15 residues. Per the germline V gene, CDR1 is MDHEN and CDR2 is SYDVKM. The CDR3 nucleotides read TGTGCCAGCAGGGTGCGTGGGGGCGCGAACACTGAAGCTTTCTTT. It specifies CASRVRGGANTEAFF.

V is TRBV7-9 and J is TRBJ1-4, with D possibly being TRBD1 (5 bases). The CDR3 is made up of 14 amino acids. Germline CDR1 SEHNR, CDR2 FQNEAQ (reference sequence). The ends were cut back, 8 bases at V and 8 bases at J, with 18 bases in the middle. The CDR3 nucleotides are TGTGCCAGCCAAATGGGAGACAGCGTGGAAAAACTGTTTTTT. The encoded protein is CASQMGDSVEKLFF.

V is TRBV28 and J is TRBJ2-7; D may be TRBD2 (6 bases). Germline V gives CDR1 MDHEN, CDR2 SYDVKM. V lost 6 bases, J lost 3 bases, and 15 bases lay in between. CDR3 length: 14 amino acids. The CDR3 reads CASSPWRDHYEQYF. In DNA form, the CDR3 reads TGTGCCAGCAGCCCGTGGCGGGATCACTACGAGCAGTACTTC.

Here the CDR3 reads CASRPDWSSYNEQFF. CDR3 DNA: TGTGCCAGCAGACCCGACTGGAGCTCCTACAATGAGCAGTTCTTC. J is TRBJ2-1 and V is TRBV6-6; D is unclear. Trimming removed 6 bases from V and 0 bases from J, with 12 bases in between. Germline CDR1 MNHNY, CDR2 SVGAGI (reference sequence). The CDR3 length is 15 residues.

The CDR3 DNA sequence: TGTGCCAGTAGTAGGGACTTCACAGATACGCAGTATTTT. This encodes CASSRDFTDTQYF. The V and J genes are TRBV19 and TRBJ2-3; possible D gene TRBD2, 6 bases. The CDR3 length is 13 residues. The germline V gene encodes CDR1 LNHDA and CDR2 SQIVND (reference sequence). V was clipped by 4 bases and J by 2 bases, with 7 bases between them.

The chain has TRBV6-5 and TRBJ2-2; D may be TRBD1 (6 bases). The V end lost 6 bases, the J end lost 3 bases, and 14 bases lay between the germline ends. CDR3 size: 15 residues. CDR1 MNHEY and CDR2 SVGAGI come from the germline V gene. In DNA form, the CDR3 reads TGTGCCAGCAGACCAACAGGGCGAGACACCGGGGAGCTGTTTTTT. Its protein is CASRPTGRDTGELFF.

The V gene is TRBV11-2, the J gene TRBJ2-3, with TRBD2 identical over 9 bases. From germline, CDR1 is SGHAT and CDR2 FQNNGV. This CDR3 has 15 residues. Germline trimming cut 4 bases from V and 3 bases from J; bases unmatched to any gene: 5. CDR3 coding DNA: TGTGCCAGCAGCTCCGATAGCGGGAGAACAGATACGCAGTATTTT. It yields the protein CASSSDSGRTDTQYF.

The V call is TRBV6-5, the J call TRBJ2-3; possibly TRBD2 for D (6 bases). Trimming removed 5 bases from V and 5 bases from J, with 14 bases in between. CDR1 is MNHEY and CDR2 is SVGAGI in the germline V gene. The CDR3 runs to 14 residues. The CDR3, as DNA: TGTGCCAGCAGTGTGGTAGCGGAGGGAGATACGCAGTATTTT. Protein sequence: CASSVVAEGDTQYF.

V and J are TRBV29-1 and TRBJ1-1, with D unresolved. This CDR3 is 14 amino acids long. Trimming pared 3 bases from V and 0 bases from J, leaving 11 bases between. CDR1 is SQVTM, CDR2 ANQGSEA, per germline. The CDR3 here is CSVEIGSVNTEAFF. The CDR3 DNA follows: TGCAGCGTTGAGATTGGGTCGGTGAACACTGAAGCTTTCTTT. Full variable domain (outside the CDR3, taken from reference TRBV29-1 and TRBJ1-1): SAVISQKPSRDICQRGTSLTIQCQVDSQVTMMFWYRQQPGQSLTLIATANQGSEATYESGFVIDKFPISRPNLTFSTLTVSNMSPEDSSIYLCSVEIGSVNTEAFFGQGTRLTVV.

This clone was found once. The V and J genes are TRBV5-6 and TRBJ2-7; 8 bases fit TRBD2. V was clipped by 0 bases and J by 5 bases; unmatched bases: 13. There are 17 residues in the CDR3. Germline V CDR1 and CDR2: SGHDT, YYEEEE. CDR3 region: CASSLAYGLAGTHEQYF. The DNA of the CDR3 is TGTGCCAGCAGCTTGGCATACGGGCTAGCGGGTACTCACGAGCAGTACTTC.